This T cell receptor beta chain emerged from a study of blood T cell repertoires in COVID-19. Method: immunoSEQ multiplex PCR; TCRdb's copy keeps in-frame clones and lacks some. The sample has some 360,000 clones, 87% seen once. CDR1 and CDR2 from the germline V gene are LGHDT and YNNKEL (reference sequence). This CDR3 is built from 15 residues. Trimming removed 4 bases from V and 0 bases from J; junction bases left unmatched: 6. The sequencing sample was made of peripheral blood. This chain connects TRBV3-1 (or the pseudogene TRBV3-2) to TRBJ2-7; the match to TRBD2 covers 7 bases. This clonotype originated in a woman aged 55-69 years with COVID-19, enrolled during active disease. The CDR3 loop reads CASSLRGDLSYEQYF. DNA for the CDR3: TGTGCCAGCAGCCTACGGGGGGACCTCTCCTACGAGCAGTACTTC.